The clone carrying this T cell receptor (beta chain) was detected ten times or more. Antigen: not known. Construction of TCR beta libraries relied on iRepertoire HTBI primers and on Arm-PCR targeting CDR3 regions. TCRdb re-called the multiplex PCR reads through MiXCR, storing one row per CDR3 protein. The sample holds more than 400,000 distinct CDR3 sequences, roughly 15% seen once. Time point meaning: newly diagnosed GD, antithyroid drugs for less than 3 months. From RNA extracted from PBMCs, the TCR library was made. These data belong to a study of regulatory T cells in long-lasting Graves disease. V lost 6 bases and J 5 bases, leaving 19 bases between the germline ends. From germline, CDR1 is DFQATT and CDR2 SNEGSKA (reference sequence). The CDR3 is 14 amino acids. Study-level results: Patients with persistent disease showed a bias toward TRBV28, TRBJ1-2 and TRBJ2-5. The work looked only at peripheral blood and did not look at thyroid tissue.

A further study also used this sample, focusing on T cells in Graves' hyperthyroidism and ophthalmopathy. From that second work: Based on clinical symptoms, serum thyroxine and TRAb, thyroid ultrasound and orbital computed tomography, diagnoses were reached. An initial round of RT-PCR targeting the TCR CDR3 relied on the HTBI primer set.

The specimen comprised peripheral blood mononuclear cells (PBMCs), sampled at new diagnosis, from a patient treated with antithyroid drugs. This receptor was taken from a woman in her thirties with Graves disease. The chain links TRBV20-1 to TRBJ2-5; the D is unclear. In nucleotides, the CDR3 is TGCAGTGCCTTCGGGCTAGGCTCCCGGGAGACCCAGTACTTC. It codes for CSAFGLGSRETQYF.